The rows below give T cell receptor beta chains drawn from one sample of a study of OX40 agonist ivuxolimab in advanced cancers. TCRdb keeps only in-frame clones here, not all; method: immunoSEQ multiplex PCR. The sample consists of about 81,000 clones, roughly 91% of them appearing once. The material sequenced was CD4+ or CD8+ T cells sorted from blood, taken in a trial of the OX40 agonist ivuxolimab. The source of these receptors is an adult with an advanced solid tumor such as melanoma, head and neck, liver or kidney cancer. Each CDR3 is given with its conserved first and last residue. The D gene is left open where the match is weak. Some rows have no size entry. The others give once, few or many, or a class for an expanded clone.

d_gene: TRBD1; v_gene: TRBV4-1; j_gene: TRBJ1-2; abundance: few; CDR3aa: CASSQDRDNYGYTF; CDR3nt: TGCGCCAGCAGCCAGGACAGGGATAACTATGGCTACACCTTC
d_gene: -; v_gene: TRBV10-3; j_gene: TRBJ2-7; abundance: -; CDR3aa: CAISESGGRGAYEQYF; CDR3nt: TGTGCCATCAGTGAGTCTGGGGGCAGGGGGGCGTACGAGCAGTACTTC
d_gene: TRBD2; v_gene: TRBV27; j_gene: TRBJ2-3; abundance: -; CDR3aa: CASSLDGTSGATDTQYF; CDR3nt: TGTGCCAGCAGTTTAGACGGGACTAGCGGGGCCACAGATACGCAGTATTTT
d_gene: TRBD1; v_gene: TRBV30; j_gene: TRBJ2-3; abundance: -; CDR3aa: CALDRGTGARTDTQYF; CDR3nt: TGTGCCTTGGATCGAGGGACAGGGGCACGCACAGATACGCAGTATTTT
d_gene: -; v_gene: TRBV15; j_gene: TRBJ2-5; abundance: -; CDR3aa: CATSRVGQQETQYF; CDR3nt: TGTGCCACCAGCAGAGTCGGGCAGCAAGAGACCCAGTACTTC
d_gene: -; v_gene: TRBV25-1; j_gene: TRBJ1-1; abundance: once; CDR3aa: CASSERAGNTEAFF; CDR3nt: TGTGCCAGCAGTGAAAGGGCAGGGAACACTGAAGCTTTCTTT
d_gene: -; v_gene: TRBV4-2; j_gene: TRBJ1-2; abundance: -; CDR3aa: CASSPFGTPYGYTF; CDR3nt: TGTGCCAGCAGCCCCTTTGGGACACCCTATGGCTACACCTTC
d_gene: -; v_gene: TRBV27; j_gene: TRBJ1-4; abundance: few; CDR3aa: CASTSNVNEKLFF; CDR3nt: TGTGCCAGCACCTCTAACGTTAATGAAAAACTGTTTTTT
d_gene: -; v_gene: TRBV7-9; j_gene: TRBJ1-1; abundance: -; CDR3aa: CASSSAEVWGNTEAFF; CDR3nt: TGTGCCAGCAGCTCCGCCGAGGTGTGGGGGAACACTGAAGCTTTCTTT
d_gene: TRBD2; v_gene: TRBV9; j_gene: TRBJ2-1; abundance: -; CDR3aa: CASSVGDYPSDEQFF; CDR3nt: TGTGCCAGCAGCGTAGGGGACTACCCCTCTGATGAGCAGTTCTTC
d_gene: -; v_gene: TRBV10-2; j_gene: TRBJ2-7; abundance: -; CDR3aa: CASSPNPDGYEQYF; CDR3nt: TGCGCCAGCAGCCCCAACCCAGACGGCTACGAGCAGTACTTC
d_gene: -; v_gene: TRBV6-4; j_gene: TRBJ2-1; abundance: -; CDR3aa: CASSLSTTYNEQFF; CDR3nt: TGTGCCAGCAGCCTATCGACAACCTACAATGAGCAGTTCTTC
d_gene: TRBD1; v_gene: TRBV11-2; j_gene: TRBJ1-2; abundance: -; CDR3aa: CASSPGTGRANYGYTF; CDR3nt: TGTGCCAGCAGCCCTGGGACAGGGCGAGCTAACTATGGCTACACCTTC
d_gene: TRBD1; v_gene: TRBV9; j_gene: TRBJ1-1; abundance: -; CDR3aa: CASSAGDREANTEAFF; CDR3nt: TGTGCCAGCAGCGCCGGGGACAGGGAGGCGAACACTGAAGCTTTCTTT
d_gene: -; v_gene: TRBV12-5; j_gene: TRBJ2-2; abundance: few; CDR3aa: CASEQGTNTGELFF; CDR3nt: TGTGCTAGTGAGCAGGGAACGAACACCGGGGAGCTGTTTTTT
d_gene: -; v_gene: TRBV28; j_gene: TRBJ2-7; abundance: -; CDR3aa: CASSRAEQYF; CDR3nt: TGTGCCAGCTCCCGGGCCGAGCAGTACTTC
d_gene: -; v_gene: TRBV21-1; j_gene: TRBJ1-2; abundance: -; CDR3aa: CASSKKTGNYGYTF; CDR3nt: TGTGCCAGCAGCAAAAAGACAGGGAACTATGGCTACACCTTC
d_gene: TRBD1; v_gene: TRBV19; j_gene: TRBJ2-7; abundance: -; CDR3aa: CASSAGDSPSYEQYF; CDR3nt: TGTGCCAGTAGTGCAGGGGACAGTCCTTCCTACGAGCAGTACTTC
d_gene: -; v_gene: TRBV7-3; j_gene: TRBJ2-5; abundance: -; CDR3aa: CASSLSGRLQTGTMRETQYF; CDR3nt: TGTGCCAGCAGCTTAAGTGGCCGCCTCCAAACAGGGACGATGCGGGAGACCCAGTACTTC
d_gene: -; v_gene: TRBV27; j_gene: TRBJ1-2; abundance: once; CDR3aa: CASSLGSPMSGYTF; CDR3nt: TGTGCCAGCAGTTTAGGCAGCCCCATGTCGGGCTACACCTTC
d_gene: TRBD2; v_gene: TRBV5-4; j_gene: TRBJ2-1; abundance: -; CDR3aa: CASSLEAGLAGQFF; CDR3nt: TGTGCCAGCAGCTTGGAGGCGGGACTAGCGGGTCAGTTCTTC
d_gene: -; v_gene: TRBV19; j_gene: TRBJ1-6; abundance: -; CDR3aa: CASSIFSTAGPNSPLHF; CDR3nt: TGTGCCAGTAGTATTTTTAGTACAGCCGGACCTAATTCACCCCTCCACTTT
d_gene: -; v_gene: TRBV4-3; j_gene: TRBJ1-2; abundance: -; CDR3aa: CASSQVSGARGNYGYTF; CDR3nt: TGCGCCAGCAGCCAAGTTTCGGGGGCTCGGGGAAACTATGGCTACACCTTC
d_gene: -; v_gene: TRBV6-5; j_gene: TRBJ2-1; abundance: -; CDR3aa: CASSYDWDFYNEQFF; CDR3nt: TGTGCCAGCAGTTACGACTGGGACTTTTACAATGAGCAGTTCTTC
d_gene: -; v_gene: TRBV30; j_gene: TRBJ1-1; abundance: -; CDR3aa: CAWIVSTEAFF; CDR3nt: TGTGCCTGGATAGTCAGCACTGAAGCTTTCTTT
d_gene: -; v_gene: TRBV15; j_gene: TRBJ2-7; abundance: once; CDR3aa: CATSPRTTHYEQYF; CDR3nt: TGTGCCACCAGCCCGAGGACCACCCATTACGAGCAGTACTTC
d_gene: TRBD2; v_gene: TRBV4-1; j_gene: TRBJ2-5; abundance: -; CDR3aa: CASSRGLAGETQYF; CDR3nt: TGCGCCAGCAGCCGGGGACTAGCGGGGGAGACCCAGTACTTC
d_gene: -; v_gene: TRBV10-1; j_gene: TRBJ2-2; abundance: -; CDR3aa: CASSESGTANTGELFF; CDR3nt: TGCGCCAGCAGTGAGTCGGGGACCGCGAACACCGGGGAGCTGTTTTTT
d_gene: -; v_gene: TRBV10-2; j_gene: TRBJ2-1; abundance: -; CDR3aa: CASSEYGVHNEQFF; CDR3nt: TGCGCCAGCAGTGAGTACGGGGTCCACAATGAGCAGTTCTTC
d_gene: TRBD1; v_gene: TRBV7-9; j_gene: TRBJ1-4; abundance: -; CDR3aa: CASSGDRVYEKLFF; CDR3nt: TGTGCCAGCAGCGGGGACAGGGTCTATGAAAAACTGTTTTTT
d_gene: TRBD1; v_gene: TRBV5-6; j_gene: TRBJ1-5; abundance: few; CDR3aa: CASSTTGSNQPQHF; CDR3nt: TGTGCCAGCAGCACGACAGGGTCCAATCAGCCCCAGCATTTT
d_gene: -; v_gene: TRBV12-5; j_gene: TRBJ1-4; abundance: -; CDR3aa: CASGFTYGAGLDNEKLFF; CDR3nt: TGTGCTAGTGGTTTCACCTACGGGGCTGGCCTTGATAATGAAAAACTGTTTTTT
d_gene: -; v_gene: TRBV9; j_gene: TRBJ1-1; abundance: -; CDR3aa: CASSTGTGTEAFF; CDR3nt: TGTGCCAGCAGCACCGGGACGGGGACTGAAGCTTTCTTT
d_gene: -; v_gene: TRBV29-1; j_gene: TRBJ1-1; abundance: -; CDR3aa: CSVEAPGEAFF; CDR3nt: TGCAGCGTTGAAGCCCCGGGGGAAGCTTTCTTT
d_gene: -; v_gene: TRBV19; j_gene: TRBJ2-2; abundance: -; CDR3aa: CASSIQGINTGELFF; CDR3nt: TGTGCCAGTAGTATACAGGGGATTAACACCGGGGAGCTGTTTTTT
d_gene: -; v_gene: TRBV19; j_gene: TRBJ1-1; abundance: -; CDR3aa: CASSMKVNYNGWNTEAFF; CDR3nt: TGTGCCAGTAGTATGAAGGTGAACTACAACGGTTGGAACACTGAAGCTTTCTTT
d_gene: -; v_gene: TRBV4-2; j_gene: TRBJ2-5; abundance: once; CDR3aa: CASSQDRNGQAAQYF; CDR3nt: TGTGCCAGCAGCCAAGATCGTAACGGGCAAGCGGCCCAGTACTTC
d_gene: TRBD1; v_gene: TRBV10-3; j_gene: TRBJ1-5; abundance: -; CDR3aa: CAISHTGGDGQPQHF; CDR3nt: TGTGCCATCAGTCATACAGGGGGCGACGGTCAGCCCCAGCATTTT
d_gene: TRBD1; v_gene: TRBV4-3; j_gene: TRBJ2-1; abundance: -; CDR3aa: CASSQDLGQGRYNEQFF; CDR3nt: TGCGCCAGCAGCCAAGATCTGGGACAGGGGAGGTACAATGAGCAGTTCTTC
d_gene: TRBD1; v_gene: TRBV12-5; j_gene: TRBJ2-1; abundance: -; CDR3aa: CASGLGGQVYNEQFF; CDR3nt: TGTGCTAGTGGTTTGGGGGGACAGGTATACAATGAGCAGTTCTTC
d_gene: TRBD1; v_gene: TRBV28; j_gene: TRBJ1-2; abundance: -; CDR3aa: CASSSTTGGDYGYTF; CDR3nt: TGTGCCAGCAGTTCCACGACAGGGGGAGACTATGGCTACACCTTC
d_gene: -; v_gene: TRBV9; j_gene: TRBJ2-5; abundance: once; CDR3aa: CASSVEALKETQYF; CDR3nt: TGTGCCAGCAGCGTAGAGGCATTGAAAGAGACCCAGTACTTC
d_gene: -; v_gene: TRBV7-8; j_gene: TRBJ2-7; abundance: -; CDR3aa: CASSSLTESRYEQYF; CDR3nt: TGTGCCAGCAGCTCCCTAACCGAGAGCCGTTACGAGCAGTACTTC
d_gene: -; v_gene: TRBV4-3; j_gene: TRBJ2-7; abundance: -; CDR3aa: CASSRELGASYEQYF; CDR3nt: TGCGCCAGCAGCCGGGAACTAGGGGCCTCCTACGAGCAGTACTTC
d_gene: -; v_gene: TRBV30; j_gene: TRBJ2-1; abundance: -; CDR3aa: CAWSAGSTYNEQFF; CDR3nt: TGTGCCTGGAGTGCCGGGTCCACCTACAATGAGCAGTTCTTC
d_gene: -; v_gene: TRBV5-5; j_gene: TRBJ2-5; abundance: -; CDR3aa: CASSLRLHNQETQYF; CDR3nt: TGTGCCAGCAGCTTGAGGTTACACAACCAAGAGACCCAGTACTTC
d_gene: TRBD1; v_gene: TRBV29-1; j_gene: TRBJ2-5; abundance: -; CDR3aa: CSVELRGQGVQETQYF; CDR3nt: TGCAGCGTTGAACTCAGGGGACAGGGAGTTCAAGAGACCCAGTACTTC
d_gene: -; v_gene: TRBV6-4; j_gene: TRBJ1-2; abundance: -; CDR3aa: CASSDGGTGYGYTF; CDR3nt: TGTGCCAGCAGTGACGGGGGTACGGGCTATGGCTACACCTTC
d_gene: TRBD1; v_gene: TRBV28; j_gene: TRBJ2-1; abundance: -; CDR3aa: CASTINRDRINNEQFF; CDR3nt: TGTGCCAGCACTATCAACCGGGACAGGATAAACAATGAGCAGTTCTTC
d_gene: TRBD1; v_gene: TRBV19; j_gene: TRBJ2-1; abundance: -; CDR3aa: CASSFLLTGYHNEQFF; CDR3nt: TGTGCCAGTAGTTTCCTCTTGACAGGGTACCACAATGAGCAGTTCTTC
d_gene: -; v_gene: TRBV7-8; j_gene: TRBJ2-6; abundance: -; CDR3aa: CASSSSPGANVLTF; CDR3nt: TGTGCCAGCAGCTCGAGCCCTGGGGCCAACGTCCTGACTTTC